The sequence of this T cell receptor beta chain was determined in a study of T-cell memory formation after mild COVID-19. In the study overall: Clusters were largely donor specific. Study findings and constraints: Most CD4+ clones that shrank were in CM and EM, while CD8+ ones turned up in EMRA.

After 5'RACE with constant-segment primers, TCR alpha and TCR beta cDNA libraries carrying sample barcodes and UMIs were obtained. Via MiXCR, TCRdb re-called the 5' RACE reads, giving one row per CDR3 protein. The data hold some 210,000 distinct CDR3 sequences, with approximately 20% observed a single time. This CDR3 is 12 amino acids long. CDR1 is MNHEY, CDR2 SVGAGI, per germline. The V end was cut by 6 bases, the J end by 6 bases, with 10 bases between. This clonotype showed up just a few times. Antigen specificity is unknown. The specimen sequenced was PBMCs or a T cell subset sorted from them (not recorded which). V usage is TRBV6-5 and J usage is TRBJ2-3; TRBD1 is a possible D gene (6 bases). The sequence was obtained from an adult woman who had mild COVID-19 (a few samples of this study predate the infection). Cell type and time point are not known. The CDR3 DNA is TGTGCCAGCAGGCTGGGGGCGGATACGCAGTATTTT. The encoded protein is CASRLGADTQYF.